This T cell receptor beta chain was captured by sequencing in a study of blood T cell repertoires in COVID-19 (dated by TCRdb to 2018 to 2021). In terms of the full investigation: Samples from collaborators originated in the United States, Italy and Spain and spanned both the acute and convalescent phases of COVID-19. The prospective study material was composed of cDNA or gDNA derived from T cells, B-cell-depleted T cells, or PBMCs. Samples were obtained from the ongoing ImmuneRACE study (first 160 participants) and from 1,254 subjects provided by 6 global collaborators. The repertoires were released in a freely available public database intended as a resource for research on the immune response to SARS-CoV-2. Deeply sampled blood TCRbeta repertoires from subjects exposed to, actively infected with, or recovered from COVID-19 were included in the dataset. Sample metadata almost always included a de-identified subject ID, COVID-19 status, age in years and sex. Where available, HLA class I and class II types were obtained from metadata supplied by the sample provider rather than from assay-based typing. Overall study outcomes, separate from this receptor: The quantity of clinical and demographic metadata differed by source and by participant and was supplied without curation.

TCRbeta CDR3 regions were amplified from genomic DNA using the immunoSEQ Assay, a bias-controlled multiplex PCR. The published analysis was carried out like this. Nucleated cell counts per sample were estimated from amplification of reference gene primers within the assay. Sequence reads were collapsed and filtered to measure the absolute abundance of every unique TCRbeta CDR3 rearrangement. For each sample, productive Simpson clonality was calculated by taking the square root of Simpson's diversity index across productive rearrangements. Here the immuneACCESS table is served through TCRdb, limited to in-frame sequences with V and J called. Missing clones are a known gap in these copies; in checked studies unresolved V genes cover under half, and the rest lacks a known reason. V and J calls and clone size follow that table, whereas D and trimming were derived from the DNA. The sample contains 60,000 to 70,000 clones, roughly nine tenths of them found a single time. The ten largest clonotypes hold 3.5% to 5.5% of the sample.

Concerning this clone: Its antigen remains undetermined. Qualities for individual bases were not recorded, and no much larger clone is one base off.

The CDR3, from cysteine to phenylalanine, totals 18 residues. The entry retains the CDR3 DNA only, 54 bases that are in frame from base 1. For this chain, trimming is 5 bases at the V end and 2 bases at the J end, and the number of junction bases without a gene match is 17. Sequences PRHDT (CDR1) and FYEKMQ (CDR2) are obtained from the germline V gene (reference sequence). Collaborating institutions collected whole blood in K2EDTA tubes following their own protocols. For TCRbeta analysis, collaborators shipped samples as frozen whole blood, isolated PBMCs, or DNA extracted from either of those sample types.

In this chain, TRBV13 is recombined with TRBJ1-2, with 7 middle bases fitting TRBD1. The receptor's source is a man in his fifties with active COVID-19. Material: peripheral blood. Here is the DNA: TGTGCCAGCAGCCAGATGACAGGGCTCGACTTTTCAAACTATGGCTACACCTTC. Translated, this is CASSQMTGLDFSNYGYTF.